Below, 21 T cell receptor beta chains from the same sample are listed, as sequenced in a study of human T cells and chemical hapten exposure. MiXCR, run by TCRdb on the RACE reads, gives a single entry per CDR3 protein. The sample contains tens of thousands of distinct CDR3 sequences, around 12% of which appear only once. Time point described: pre-sensitization, week 0. Treatment indicated: therapeutic diphenylcyclopropenone sensitization with weekly scalp DPC. The authors extracted total RNA from unfractionated whole blood. This material consisted of whole blood, taken in connection with sensitization to the hapten diphenylcyclopropenone (DPC). These receptors all stem from a woman aged 40-49 years with alopecia areata. Some clones in this sample may be carry-over from other donors' samples.

The chain links TRBV5-4 to TRBJ2-2; 7 bases line up with TRBD1. CDR1 and CDR2 from the germline V gene are SGHNT and YYREEE (reference sequence). CDR3 size: 16 residues. V gave up 0 bases and J gave up 2 bases; unmatched junction bases: 4. The CDR3 loop is CASSLEPGGNTGELFF. The CDR3, as DNA: TGTGCCAGCAGCTTGGAGCCAGGGGGAAACACCGGGGAGCTGTTTTTT.

V and J are TRBV7-2 and TRBJ2-6; 7 bases line up with TRBD1. Germline CDR1 reads SGHTA; CDR2 reads FQGNSA. CDR3 length: 17 residues. The ends lost 2 bases at V and 2 bases at J; junction bases unmatched: 6. CDR3 sequence: CASSLWRTGPGANVLTF. The DNA of the CDR3 is TGTGCCAGCAGCTTATGGAGGACAGGTCCTGGGGCCAACGTCCTGACTTTC.

The sample holds many counts of this clonotype. The chain uses TRBV10-3 and TRBJ2-1; the match to TRBD2 covers 9 bases. The trim removed 6 bases at V and 7 bases at J, leaving 7 bases unmatched. This CDR3 is 14 amino acids long. Germline loops: CDR1 ENHRY, CDR2 SYGVKD. This chain's CDR3 is CAIRGGRDWNEQFF. The CDR3 DNA sequence: TGTGCCATCAGAGGCGGGAGGGATTGGAATGAGCAGTTCTTC.

The table lists this clonotype with many counts. This chain links TRBV7-6 with TRBJ1-3; D is unresolved. V was pared by 5 bases and J by 2 bases, with 10 bases between. This CDR3 region has 14 residues. Germline loops: CDR1 SGHVS, CDR2 FNYEAQ. In DNA form, the CDR3 reads TGTGCCAGCAGCGCCGGTGGGGCTGGAAACACCATATATTTT. It specifies CASSAGGAGNTIYF. Complete variable domain (other parts from reference TRBV7-6 and TRBJ1-3): GAGVSQSPRYKVTKRGQDVALRCDPISGHVSLYWYRQALGQGPEFLTYFNYEAQQDKSGLPNDRFSAERPEGSISTLTIQRTEQRDSAMYRCASSAGGAGNTIYFGEGSWLTVV.

This clonotype was seen only once. This rearrangement joins TRBV28 to TRBJ2-3; D unresolved. CDR3 length: 14 amino acids. Germline V CDR1 and CDR2: MDHEN, SYDVKM. Trimming took off 3 bases at V and 11 bases at J, with 18 bases between the two ends. CDR3 residues: CASSLWAARNQQYF. The CDR3 bases are TGTGCCAGCAGTTTGTGGGCCGCCAGGAATCAGCAGTATTTT. The full variable domain, in which reference TRBV28 and TRBJ2-3 provide the parts outside the CDR3, is DVKVTQSSRYLVKRTGEKVFLECVQDMDHENMFWYRQDPGLGLRLIYFSYDVKMKEKGDIPEGYSVSREKKERFSLILESASTNQTSMYLCASSLWAARNQQYFGPGTRLTVL.

This clonotype has ten or more counts. V usage is TRBV28 and J usage is TRBJ2-5, with 10 bases identical to TRBD2. This CDR3 region has 14 residues. J was trimmed by 5 bases and V by 3 bases; bases with no gene match: 3. Germline assignment: CDR1 MDHEN and CDR2 SYDVKM. Written as DNA, the CDR3 is TGTGCCAGCAGTTTGCCTAGCGGGGGTGAGACCCAGTACTTC. It yields the protein CASSLPSGGETQYF.

The chain combines TRBV12-3 or TRBV12-4 with TRBJ1-1, with 8 bases lining up with TRBD1. This CDR3 has 17 residues. Unmatched junction bases numbered 8, after V lost 1 base and J lost 1 base. The CDR3 DNA is TGTGCCAGCAGTTTAGATCCCAGGGGGCGATCGAACACTGAAGCTTTCTTT. Its translation is CASSLDPRGRSNTEAFF.

This clonotype was picked up a small number of times. In DNA, the CDR3 is TGTGCCAGCAGCAGACAACTTCTCTCCTACAATGAGCAGTTCTTC. It is translated as CASSRQLLSYNEQFF. The chain is built from TRBV7-6 and TRBJ2-1; no clear D gene. This CDR3 is built from 15 residues. The V gene lost 5 bases and the J gene lost 0 bases, with 11 bases spanning the gap. The germline CDR1 and CDR2 sequences are SGHVS and FNYEAQ.

At least ten counts were recorded for this clonotype. The chain uses TRBV30 and TRBJ2-3; weak D call: TRBD2 (6 bases). V was shortened by 0 bases and J by 15 bases, with 16 bases between the two germline ends. CDR3 length equals 12 residues. Per the germline V gene, CDR1 is GTSNPN and CDR2 is SVGIG (reference sequence). CDR3 residues: CAWSVPSGWTYF. As DNA, the CDR3 is TGTGCCTGGAGTGTACCAAGCGGGTGGACTTATTTT.

This clonotype occurred many times. The rearrangement uses TRBV11-2 and TRBJ2-4; D is possibly TRBD1 (6 bases). Trimming stripped 5 bases from V and 9 bases from J, with 11 bases between. Germline lookup yields CDR1 SGHAT and CDR2 FQNNGV. CDR3 size: 12 residues. The CDR3 loop reads CASSPQGAIQYF. The DNA for the CDR3 is TGTGCCAGCAGCCCACAGGGCGCCATTCAGTACTTC.

CDR3 DNA sequence: TGCAGCGTTGAATCGGGGGCTGGGTACGAGCAGTACTTC. Amino acids: CSVESGAGYEQYF. The V gene is TRBV29-1, the J gene TRBJ2-7; either TRBD1 or TRBD2 may supply D (6 bases each). CDR1 is SQVTM, CDR2 ANQGSEA, per germline. This CDR3 spans 13 amino acids. Between the trimmed V and J ends, which lost 2 bases and 4 bases, there was a span of 12 bases.

This clonotype was observed many times. This chain joins TRBV7-8 and TRBJ2-7, with D unresolved. Germline V gives CDR1 SGHVS, CDR2 FQNEAQ. The germline V and J ends were trimmed by 5 bases and 0 bases, with 5 bases remaining between them. The CDR3 spans 12 residues. This CDR3 reads CASSASSYEQYF. The DNA for the CDR3 is TGTGCCAGCAGCGCTTCCTCCTACGAGCAGTACTTC. Complete variable domain (other parts from reference TRBV7-8 and TRBJ2-7): GAGVSQSPRYKVAKRGQDVALRCDPISGHVSLFWYQQALGQGPEFLTYFQNEAQLDKSGLPSDRFFAERPEGSVSTLKIQRTQQEDSAVYLCASSASSYEQYFGPGTRLTVT.

This clonotype has only a few counts. The chain is built from TRBV18 and TRBJ2-3; D may be TRBD2 (6 bases). Trimming took off 2 bases at V and 0 bases at J, with 9 bases between the two ends. The length of the CDR3 is 15 residues. Germline assignment: CDR1 KGHSH and CDR2 LQKENI. Here the CDR3 reads CASSPSGGSTDTQYF. CDR3 nucleotide sequence: TGTGCCAGCTCACCATCCGGGGGTAGCACAGATACGCAGTATTTT. Together with reference TRBV18 and TRBJ2-3, the CDR3 gives the full variable domain: NAGVMQNPRHLVRRRGQEARLRCSPMKGHSHVYWYRQLPEEGLKFMVYLQKENIIDESGMPKERFSAEFPKEGPSILRIQQVVRGDSAAYFCASSPSGGSTDTQYFGPGTRLTVL.

This chain uses TRBV4-1 with TRBJ2-5, with D possibly TRBD2 on 6 matching bases. Looked up from germline, CDR1 is MGHRA and CDR2 is YSYEKL. This CDR3 spans 13 amino acids. The V and J ends lost 8 bases and 1 base respectively, with 11 bases between them. The CDR3 sequence is CASRAGFQETQYF. CDR3 in DNA: TGCGCCAGCCGGGCGGGGTTCCAAGAGACCCAGTACTTC.

The chain has TRBV28 and TRBJ2-3; the D is unclear. The CDR3 extends over 12 amino acids. In germline, CDR1 is MDHEN, CDR2 SYDVKM. V was pared by 8 bases and J by 2 bases, with 8 bases between. CDR3 region: CASGSVTDTQYF. CDR3 nucleotide sequence: TGTGCCAGCGGATCAGTCACAGATACGCAGTATTTT.

The V gene is TRBV5-1, the J gene TRBJ1-1, with D possibly being TRBD1 (5 bases). Germline loops: CDR1 SGHRS, CDR2 YFSETQ. With 4 bases removed from V and 1 base from J, the gap between germline ends came to 17 bases. This CDR3 has 16 amino acids. In DNA, the CDR3 is TGCGCCAGCAGCCTACAGGTTGGTGGGACGAACACTGAAGCTTTCTTT. Its translation: CASSLQVGGTNTEAFF.

This clonotype was recorded at least ten times. The rearrangement links TRBV7-2 to TRBJ2-7, with TRBD2 identical over 9 bases. J lost 2 bases, V lost 5 bases, and 7 bases had no gene match. This CDR3 has 15 residues. Germline CDR1 and CDR2: SGHTA and FQGNSA. Here the CDR3 reads CASSPQGGGAYEQYF. As DNA, the CDR3 is TGTGCCAGCAGCCCACAGGGCGGGGGGGCCTACGAGCAGTACTTC.

This clonotype appeared a few times. The chain carries TRBV3-1 and TRBJ1-1, with D perhaps matching TRBD1 (6 bases). The CDR3 covers 12 residues. Germline V gene data show CDR1 as LGHDT and CDR2 as YNNKEL (reference sequence). Trimming removed 4 bases at V and 7 bases at J, with 10 bases between. CDR3 DNA sequence: TGTGCCAGCAGCCTACAGGGATTTGAAGCTTTCTTT. This translates into CASSLQGFEAFF.

The chain carries TRBV7-2 and TRBJ2-3; D assignment may be TRBD1 or TRBD2 (5 bases each). This CDR3 is 14 amino acids long. In germline, CDR1 is SGHTA, CDR2 FQGNSA. V dropped 5 bases and J dropped 13 bases, with 22 bases sitting between them. CDR3 nucleotides: TGTGCCAGCAGCCCTCCGGGGACGGAACTTTACGAGTATTTT. Amino acids: CASSPPGTELYEYF.

This clonotype has ten or more counts. The chain is built from TRBV11-2 and TRBJ2-6; D might be TRBD1 (6 bases). V shed 3 bases and J shed 0 bases, with 12 bases lying between them. Per germline, CDR1 SGHAT and CDR2 FQNNGV. CDR3 length: 17 amino acids. DNA for the CDR3: TGTGCCAGCAGCTTTCCCTGGACAGCCTCTGGGGCCAACGTCCTGACTTTC. Translated, it gives CASSFPWTASGANVLTF.

Only a few counts were recorded for this clonotype. This chain uses TRBV9 with TRBJ2-5; 9 positions match TRBD2. The V gene end was trimmed by 4 bases and the J gene end by 5 bases; junction bases not matched to a gene: 12. The CDR3 contains 16 residues. Germline V gene sequence: CDR1 SGDLS, CDR2 YYNGEE. The DNA of the CDR3 is TGTGCCAGCAGCCTGTGGTCTAGCGGGACCGGGGAGACCCAGTACTTC. This sequence encodes CASSLWSSGTGETQYF.